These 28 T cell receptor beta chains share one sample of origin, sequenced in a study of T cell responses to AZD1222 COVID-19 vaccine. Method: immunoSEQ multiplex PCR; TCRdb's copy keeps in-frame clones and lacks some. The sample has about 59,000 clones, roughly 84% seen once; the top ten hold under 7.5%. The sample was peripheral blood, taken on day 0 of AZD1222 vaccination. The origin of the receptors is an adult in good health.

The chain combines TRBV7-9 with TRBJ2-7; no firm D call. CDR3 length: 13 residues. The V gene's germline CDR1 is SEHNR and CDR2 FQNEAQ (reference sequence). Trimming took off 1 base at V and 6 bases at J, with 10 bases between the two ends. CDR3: CASSLGPPGEQYF. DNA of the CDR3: TGTGCCAGCAGCTTAGGACCTCCGGGCGAGCAGTACTTC.

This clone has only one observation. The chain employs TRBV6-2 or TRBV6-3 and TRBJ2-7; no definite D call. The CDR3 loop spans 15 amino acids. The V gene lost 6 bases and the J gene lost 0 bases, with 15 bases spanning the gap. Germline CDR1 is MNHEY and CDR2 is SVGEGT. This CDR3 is CASSDSYYSSYEQYF. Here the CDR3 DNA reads TGTGCCAGCAGCGACTCCTACTACAGCTCCTACGAGCAGTACTTC.

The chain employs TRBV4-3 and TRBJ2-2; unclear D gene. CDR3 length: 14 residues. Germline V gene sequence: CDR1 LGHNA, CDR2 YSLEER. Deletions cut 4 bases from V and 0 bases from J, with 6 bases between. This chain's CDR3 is CASSRGTNTGELFF. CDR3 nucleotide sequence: TGCGCCAGCAGCCGCGGCACGAACACCGGGGAGCTGTTTTTT.

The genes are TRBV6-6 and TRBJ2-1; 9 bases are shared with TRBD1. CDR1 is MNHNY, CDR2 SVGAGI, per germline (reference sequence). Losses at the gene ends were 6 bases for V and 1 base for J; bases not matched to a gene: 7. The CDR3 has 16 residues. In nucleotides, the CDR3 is TGTGCCAGCAGCCCCCCCGGGACAGGGTCCTACAATGAGCAGTTCTTC. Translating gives CASSPPGTGSYNEQFF.

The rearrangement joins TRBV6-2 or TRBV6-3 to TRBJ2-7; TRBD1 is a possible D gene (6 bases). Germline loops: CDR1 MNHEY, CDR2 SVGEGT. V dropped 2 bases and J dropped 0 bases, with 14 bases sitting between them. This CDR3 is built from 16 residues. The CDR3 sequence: CASSYGGGQSSYEQYF. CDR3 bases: TGTGCCAGCAGTTACGGTGGCGGACAGAGCTCCTACGAGCAGTACTTC.

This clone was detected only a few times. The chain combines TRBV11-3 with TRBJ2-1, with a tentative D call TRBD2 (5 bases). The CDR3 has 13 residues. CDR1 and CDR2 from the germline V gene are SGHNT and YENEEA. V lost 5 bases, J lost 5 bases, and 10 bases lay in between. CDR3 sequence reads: CASSEGRNNEQFF. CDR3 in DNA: TGTGCCAGCAGCGAGGGCAGAAACAATGAGCAGTTCTTC.

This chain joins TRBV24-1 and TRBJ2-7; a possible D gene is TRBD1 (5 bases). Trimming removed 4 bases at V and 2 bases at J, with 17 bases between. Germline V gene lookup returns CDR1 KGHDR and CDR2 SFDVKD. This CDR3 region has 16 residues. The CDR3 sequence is CATSDPPNWGPYEQYF. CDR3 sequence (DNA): TGTGCCACCAGTGACCCCCCTAATTGGGGCCCCTACGAGCAGTACTTC.

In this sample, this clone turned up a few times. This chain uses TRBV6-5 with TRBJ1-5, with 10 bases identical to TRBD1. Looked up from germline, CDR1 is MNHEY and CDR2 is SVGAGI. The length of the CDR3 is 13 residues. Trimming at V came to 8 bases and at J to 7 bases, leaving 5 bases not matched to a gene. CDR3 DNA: TGTGCCAGCTGTAGGGACAGGGGACAGCCCCAGCATTTT. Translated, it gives CASCRDRGQPQHF.

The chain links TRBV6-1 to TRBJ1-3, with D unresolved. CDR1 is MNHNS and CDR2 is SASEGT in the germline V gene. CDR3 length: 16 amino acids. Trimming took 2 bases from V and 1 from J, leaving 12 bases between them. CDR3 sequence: CASSENIRESGNTIYF. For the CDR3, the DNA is TGTGCCAGCAGTGAAAACATTAGGGAGTCTGGAAACACCATATATTTT.

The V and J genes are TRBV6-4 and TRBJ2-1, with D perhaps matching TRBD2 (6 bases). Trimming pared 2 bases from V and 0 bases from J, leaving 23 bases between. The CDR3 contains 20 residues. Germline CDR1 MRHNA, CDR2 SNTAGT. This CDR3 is CASSDKCRDFDRSSYNEQFF. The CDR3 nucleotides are TGTGCCAGCAGTGACAAGTGCCGGGACTTCGATAGGAGCTCCTACAATGAGCAGTTCTTC.

CDR3 nucleotides: TGTGCCAGCAGGGTGACTAGCGGGGGTTACGAGCAGTACTTC. It yields the protein CASRVTSGGYEQYF. The chain carries TRBV2 and TRBJ2-7, with 12 bases lining up with TRBD2. The CDR3 spans 14 residues. Germline V lookup: CDR1 SNHLY, CDR2 FYNNEI. V shed 6 bases, J shed 4 bases, and the junction held 4 bases outside the gene matches.

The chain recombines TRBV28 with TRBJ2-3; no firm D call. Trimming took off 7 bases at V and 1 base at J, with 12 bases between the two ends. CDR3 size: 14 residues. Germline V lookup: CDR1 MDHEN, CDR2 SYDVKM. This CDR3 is CASTNFGGTDTQYF. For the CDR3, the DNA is TGTGCCAGCACCAATTTCGGTGGCACAGATACGCAGTATTTT.

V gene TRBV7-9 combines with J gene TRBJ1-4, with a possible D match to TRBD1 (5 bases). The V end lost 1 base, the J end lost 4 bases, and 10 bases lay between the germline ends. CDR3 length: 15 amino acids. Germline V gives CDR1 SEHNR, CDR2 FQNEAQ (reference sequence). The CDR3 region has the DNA TGTGCCAGCAGCTTAGGAGGGGCCCGTAATGAAAAACTGTTTTTT. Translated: CASSLGGARNEKLFF.

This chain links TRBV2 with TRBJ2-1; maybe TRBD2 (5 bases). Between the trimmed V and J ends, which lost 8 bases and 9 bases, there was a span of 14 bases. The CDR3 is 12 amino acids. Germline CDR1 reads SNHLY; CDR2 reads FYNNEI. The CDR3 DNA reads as TGTGCCAGCGACCCGGGGTTTAGTGAGCAGTTCTTC. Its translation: CASDPGFSEQFF. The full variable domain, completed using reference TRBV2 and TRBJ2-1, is EPEVTQTPSHQVTQMGQEVILRCVPISNHLYFYWYRQILGQKVEFLVSFYNNEISEKSEIFDDQFSVERPDGSNFTLKIRSTKLEDSAMYFCASDPGFSEQFFGPGTRLTVL.

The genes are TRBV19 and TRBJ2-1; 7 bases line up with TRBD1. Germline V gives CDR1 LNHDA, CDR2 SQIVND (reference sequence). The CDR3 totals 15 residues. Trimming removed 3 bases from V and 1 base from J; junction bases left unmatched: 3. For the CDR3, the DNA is TGTGCCAGTAGTATGGGACAGCGATCCTACAATGAGCAGTTCTTC. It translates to CASSMGQRSYNEQFF.

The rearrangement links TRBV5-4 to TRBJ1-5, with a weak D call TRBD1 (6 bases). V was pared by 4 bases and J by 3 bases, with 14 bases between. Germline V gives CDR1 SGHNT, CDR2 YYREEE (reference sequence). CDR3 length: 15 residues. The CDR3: CASSPESGANQPQHF. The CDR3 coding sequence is TGTGCCAGCAGCCCCGAGTCAGGGGCCAATCAGCCCCAGCATTTT. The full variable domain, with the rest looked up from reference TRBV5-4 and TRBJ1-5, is ETGVTQSPTHLIKTRGQQVTLRCSSQSGHNTVSWYQQALGQGPQFIFQYYREEENGRGNFPPRFSGLQFPNYSSELNVNALELDDSALYLCASSPESGANQPQHFGDGTRLSIL.

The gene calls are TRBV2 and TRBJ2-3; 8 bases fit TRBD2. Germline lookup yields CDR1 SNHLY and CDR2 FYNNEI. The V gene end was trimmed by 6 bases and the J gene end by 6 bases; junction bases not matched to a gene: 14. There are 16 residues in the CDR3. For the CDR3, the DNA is TGTGCCAGCAGCCTTCGAGGCGGGGGGAGGTCGGATACGCAGTATTTT. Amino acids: CASSLRGGGRSDTQYF.

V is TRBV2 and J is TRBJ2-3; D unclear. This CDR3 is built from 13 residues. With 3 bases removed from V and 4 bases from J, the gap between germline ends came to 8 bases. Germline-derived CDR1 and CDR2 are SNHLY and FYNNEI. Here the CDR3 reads CASSDSLADTQYF. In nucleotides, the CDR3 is TGTGCCAGCAGTGATTCTCTTGCAGATACGCAGTATTTT.

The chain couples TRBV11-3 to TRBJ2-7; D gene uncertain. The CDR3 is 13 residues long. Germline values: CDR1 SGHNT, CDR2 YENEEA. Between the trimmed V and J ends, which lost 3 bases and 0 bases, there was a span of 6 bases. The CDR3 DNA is TGTGCCAGCAGCTTTGGCAGCTCCTACGAGCAGTACTTC. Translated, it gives CASSFGSSYEQYF.

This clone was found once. In DNA, the CDR3 is TGTGCCAGCAGTGAAGCTTTGTACTCCCGAGGCTACACCTTC. Translating it yields CASSEALYSRGYTF. This chain links TRBV2 with TRBJ1-2; D is unresolved. CDR1 and CDR2 (germline): SNHLY, FYNNEI. This CDR3 has 14 amino acids. Trimming removed 0 bases from V and 8 bases from J, with 13 bases in between. The full variable domain, in which reference TRBV2 and TRBJ1-2 provide the parts outside the CDR3, is EPEVTQTPSHQVTQMGQEVILRCVPISNHLYFYWYRQILGQKVEFLVSFYNNEISEKSEIFDDQFSVERPDGSNFTLKIRSTKLEDSAMYFCASSEALYSRGYTFGSGTRLTVV.

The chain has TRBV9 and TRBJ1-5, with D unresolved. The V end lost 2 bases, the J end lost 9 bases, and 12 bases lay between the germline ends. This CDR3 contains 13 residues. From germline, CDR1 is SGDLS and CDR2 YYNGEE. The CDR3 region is CASSVAPSRPQHF. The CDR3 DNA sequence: TGTGCCAGCAGCGTCGCCCCCTCGCGGCCCCAGCATTTT.

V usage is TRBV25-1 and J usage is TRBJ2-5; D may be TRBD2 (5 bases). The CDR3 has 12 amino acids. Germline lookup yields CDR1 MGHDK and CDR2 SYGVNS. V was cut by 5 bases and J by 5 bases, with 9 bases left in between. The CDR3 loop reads CASSLREETQYF. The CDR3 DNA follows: TGTGCCAGCAGTCTGAGGGAGGAGACCCAGTACTTC.

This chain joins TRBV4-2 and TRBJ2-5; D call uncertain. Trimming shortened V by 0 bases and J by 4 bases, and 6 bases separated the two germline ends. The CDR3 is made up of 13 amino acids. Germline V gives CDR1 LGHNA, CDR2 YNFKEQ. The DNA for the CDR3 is TGTGCCAGCAGCCAAGATCAAGGAGAGACCCAGTACTTC. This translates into CASSQDQGETQYF.

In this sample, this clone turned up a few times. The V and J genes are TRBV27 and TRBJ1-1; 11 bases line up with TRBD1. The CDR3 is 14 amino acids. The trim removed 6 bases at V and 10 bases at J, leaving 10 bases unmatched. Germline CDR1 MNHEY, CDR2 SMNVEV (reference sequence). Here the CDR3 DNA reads TGTGCCAGCAGGGAAGGACAGGGGGCTCCCGGAGCTTTCTTT. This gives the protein CASREGQGAPGAFF.

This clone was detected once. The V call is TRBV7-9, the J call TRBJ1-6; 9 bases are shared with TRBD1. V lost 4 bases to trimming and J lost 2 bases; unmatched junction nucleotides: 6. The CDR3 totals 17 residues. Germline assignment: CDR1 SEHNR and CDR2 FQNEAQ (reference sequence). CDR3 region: CASSYDGDRAYNSPLHF. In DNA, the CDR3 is TGTGCCAGCAGCTACGATGGGGACAGGGCCTATAATTCACCCCTCCACTTT.

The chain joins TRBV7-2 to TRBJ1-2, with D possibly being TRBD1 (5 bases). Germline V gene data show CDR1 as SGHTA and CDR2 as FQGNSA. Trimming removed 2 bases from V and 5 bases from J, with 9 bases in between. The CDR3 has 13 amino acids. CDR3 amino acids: CASSLNGGYGYTF. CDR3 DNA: TGTGCCAGCAGCTTAAACGGGGGGTATGGCTACACCTTC.

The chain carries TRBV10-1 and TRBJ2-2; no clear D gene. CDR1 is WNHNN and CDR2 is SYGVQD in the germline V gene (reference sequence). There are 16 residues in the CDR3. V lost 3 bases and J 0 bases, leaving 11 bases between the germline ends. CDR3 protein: CASSEGLWANTGELFF. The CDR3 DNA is TGCGCCAGCAGTGAAGGCCTCTGGGCGAACACCGGGGAGCTGTTTTTT.

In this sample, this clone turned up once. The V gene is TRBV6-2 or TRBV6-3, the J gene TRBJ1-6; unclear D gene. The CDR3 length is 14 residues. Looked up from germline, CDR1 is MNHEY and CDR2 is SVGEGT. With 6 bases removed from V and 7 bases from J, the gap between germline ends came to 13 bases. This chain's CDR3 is CASSSMVGNSPLHF. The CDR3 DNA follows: TGTGCCAGCAGCTCCATGGTCGGAAATTCACCCCTCCACTTT.